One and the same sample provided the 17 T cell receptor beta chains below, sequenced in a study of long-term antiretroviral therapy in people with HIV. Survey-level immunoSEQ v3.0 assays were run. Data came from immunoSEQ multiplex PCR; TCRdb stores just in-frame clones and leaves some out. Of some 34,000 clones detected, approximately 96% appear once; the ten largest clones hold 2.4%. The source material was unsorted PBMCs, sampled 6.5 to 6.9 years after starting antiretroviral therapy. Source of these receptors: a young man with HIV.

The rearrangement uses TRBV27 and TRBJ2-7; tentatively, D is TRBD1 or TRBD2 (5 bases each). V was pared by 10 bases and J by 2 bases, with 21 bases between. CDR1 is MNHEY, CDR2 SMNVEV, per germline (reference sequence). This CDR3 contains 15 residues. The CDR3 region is CATSTRRDDAYEQYF. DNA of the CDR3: TGTGCCACCAGCACCCGAAGGGACGACGCCTACGAGCAGTACTTC.

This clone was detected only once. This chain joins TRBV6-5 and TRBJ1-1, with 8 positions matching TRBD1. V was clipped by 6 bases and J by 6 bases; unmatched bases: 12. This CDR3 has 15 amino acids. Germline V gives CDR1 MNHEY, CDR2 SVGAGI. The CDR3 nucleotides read TGTGCCAGCAGCCCCGACAGGGGCGGTGACGCTGAAGCTTTCTTT. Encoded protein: CASSPDRGGDAEAFF.

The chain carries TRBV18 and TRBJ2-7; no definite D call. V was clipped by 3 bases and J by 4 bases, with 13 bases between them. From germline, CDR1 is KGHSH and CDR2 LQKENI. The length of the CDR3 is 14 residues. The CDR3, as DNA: TGTGCCAGCTCACCGAGCCAGTCCAGTTACGAGCAGTACTTC. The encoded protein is CASSPSQSSYEQYF. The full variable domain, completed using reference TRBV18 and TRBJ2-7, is NAGVMQNPRHLVRRRGQEARLRCSPMKGHSHVYWYRQLPEEGLKFMVYLQKENIIDESGMPKERFSAEFPKEGPSILRIQQVVRGDSAAYFCASSPSQSSYEQYFGPGTRLTVT.

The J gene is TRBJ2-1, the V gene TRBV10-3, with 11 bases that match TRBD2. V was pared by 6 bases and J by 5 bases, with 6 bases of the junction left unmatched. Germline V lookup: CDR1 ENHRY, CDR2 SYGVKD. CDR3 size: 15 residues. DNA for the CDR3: TGTGCCATCAGGGATACTAGCGGGAGTCACAATGAGCAGTTCTTC. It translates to CAIRDTSGSHNEQFF.

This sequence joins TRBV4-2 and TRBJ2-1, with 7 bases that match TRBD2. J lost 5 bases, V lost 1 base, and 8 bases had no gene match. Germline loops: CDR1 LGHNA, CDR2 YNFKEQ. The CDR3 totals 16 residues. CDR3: CASSQANGGNHNEQFF. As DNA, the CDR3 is TGTGCCAGCAGCCAAGCTAACGGGGGGAACCACAATGAGCAGTTCTTC.

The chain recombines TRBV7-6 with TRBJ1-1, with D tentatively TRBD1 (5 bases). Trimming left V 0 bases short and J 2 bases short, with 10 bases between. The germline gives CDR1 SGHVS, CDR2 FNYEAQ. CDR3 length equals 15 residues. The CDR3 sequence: CASSLAWGENTEAFF. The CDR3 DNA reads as TGTGCCAGCAGCTTAGCGTGGGGGGAAAACACTGAAGCTTTCTTT.

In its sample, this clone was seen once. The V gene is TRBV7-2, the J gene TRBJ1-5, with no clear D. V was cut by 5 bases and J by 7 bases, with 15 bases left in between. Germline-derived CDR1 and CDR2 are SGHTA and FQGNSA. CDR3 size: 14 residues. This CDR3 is CASSARVEGQPQHF. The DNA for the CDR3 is TGTGCCAGCAGCGCCCGGGTGGAAGGCCAGCCCCAGCATTTT.

The CDR3 loop is CASSPDRGGDAEAFF. Here the CDR3 DNA reads TGTGCCAGCAGCCCCGACAGGGGCGGTGACGCTGAAGCTTTCTTT. The chain employs TRBV6-1 and TRBJ1-1; TRBD1 aligns across 8 bases. The germline gives CDR1 MNHNS, CDR2 SASEGT. With V trimmed by 6 bases and J by 6 bases, 12 bases remained unmatched. The CDR3 extends over 15 amino acids.

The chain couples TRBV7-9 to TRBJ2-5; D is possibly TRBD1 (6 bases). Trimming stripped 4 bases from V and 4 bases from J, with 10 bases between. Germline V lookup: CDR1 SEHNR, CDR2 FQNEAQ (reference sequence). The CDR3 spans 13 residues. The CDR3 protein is CASSSDRRETQYF. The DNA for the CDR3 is TGTGCCAGCAGCTCCGACAGGAGAGAGACCCAGTACTTC.

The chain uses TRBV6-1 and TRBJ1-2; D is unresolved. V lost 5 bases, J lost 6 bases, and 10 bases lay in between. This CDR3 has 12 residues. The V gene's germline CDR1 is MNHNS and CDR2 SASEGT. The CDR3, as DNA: TGTGCCAGCAGTTGGGCCGGGGATGGCTACACCTTC. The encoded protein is CASSWAGDGYTF.

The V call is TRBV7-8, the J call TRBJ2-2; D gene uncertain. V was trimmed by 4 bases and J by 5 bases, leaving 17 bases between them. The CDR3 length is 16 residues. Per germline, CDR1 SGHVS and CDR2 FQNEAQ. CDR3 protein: CASSSEDGYLTGELFF. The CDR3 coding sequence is TGTGCCAGCAGCTCAGAGGACGGATACCTTACCGGGGAGCTGTTTTTT.

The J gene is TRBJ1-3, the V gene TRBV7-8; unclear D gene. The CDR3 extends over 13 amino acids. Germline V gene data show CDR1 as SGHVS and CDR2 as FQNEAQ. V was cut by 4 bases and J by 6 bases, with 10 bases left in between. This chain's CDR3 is CASSSRRENTIYF. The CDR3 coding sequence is TGTGCCAGCAGCTCCCGAAGAGAAAACACCATATATTTT.

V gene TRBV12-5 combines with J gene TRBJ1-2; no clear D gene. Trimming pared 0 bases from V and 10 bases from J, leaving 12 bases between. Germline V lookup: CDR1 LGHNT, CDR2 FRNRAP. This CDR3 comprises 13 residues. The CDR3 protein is CASGLVLPRDYTF. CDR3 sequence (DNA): TGTGCTAGTGGTTTGGTTTTACCCCGAGACTACACCTTC.

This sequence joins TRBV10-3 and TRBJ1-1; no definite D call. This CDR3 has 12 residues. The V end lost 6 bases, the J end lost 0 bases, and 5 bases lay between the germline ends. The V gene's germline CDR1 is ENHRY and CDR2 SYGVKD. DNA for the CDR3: TGTGCCATCAGACAGCTGAACACTGAAGCTTTCTTT. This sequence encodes CAIRQLNTEAFF.

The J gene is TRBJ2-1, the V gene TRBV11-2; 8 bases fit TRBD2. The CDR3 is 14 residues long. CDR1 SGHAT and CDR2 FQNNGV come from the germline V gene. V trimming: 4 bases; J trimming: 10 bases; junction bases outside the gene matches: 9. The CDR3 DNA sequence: TGTGCCAGCAGCTCCCTCCGGGGGGGAAGGGAGCAGTTCTTC. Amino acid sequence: CASSSLRGGREQFF.

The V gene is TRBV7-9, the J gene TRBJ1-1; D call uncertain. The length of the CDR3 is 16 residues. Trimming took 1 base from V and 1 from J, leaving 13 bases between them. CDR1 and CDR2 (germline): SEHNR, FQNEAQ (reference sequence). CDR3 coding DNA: TGTGCCAGCAGCTTAGGATTTGGCTCGCGGAACACTGAAGCTTTCTTT. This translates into CASSLGFGSRNTEAFF.

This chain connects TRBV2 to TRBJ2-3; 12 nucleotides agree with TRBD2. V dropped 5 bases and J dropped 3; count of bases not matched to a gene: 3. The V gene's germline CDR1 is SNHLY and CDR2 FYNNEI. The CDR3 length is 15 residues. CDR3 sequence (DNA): TGTGCCAGCAGTTACACTAGCGGGGGGACAGATACGCAGTATTTT. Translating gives CASSYTSGGTDTQYF.